These 13 T cell receptor beta chains came from one sample sequenced in a study of blood T cells in healthy people across ages. Alongside a J-beta primer mix, a sample-barcoded 5' primer served in a second PCR lasting about 7 to 11 cycles. TCRdb recomputed calls from the 5' RACE reads with MiXCR, one row per CDR3 protein. This table has about 970,000 distinct CDR3 sequences, roughly 51% appearing once. The sequenced material came from blood. These receptor sequences come from a woman aged 55-70 years in good health.

A word on this clonotype: A clone one base away is much larger, so this may be a read error. J is TRBJ1-6 and V is TRBV3-1, with D possibly being TRBD1 (5 bases). Trimming shortened V by 4 bases and J by 10 bases, and 14 bases separated the two germline ends. The CDR3 spans 14 residues. CDR1 is LGHDT, CDR2 YNNKEL, per germline (reference sequence). CDR3 sequence: CASSRSRDGSPLHF. The CDR3 nucleotides are TGTGCCAGCAGCCGAAGCAGGGACGGATCACCCCTCCACTTT.

The chain is built from TRBV27 and TRBJ1-5; D uncertain. Per the germline V gene, CDR1 is MNHEY and CDR2 is SMNVEV (reference sequence). The CDR3 runs to 14 residues. Trimming removed 6 bases at V and 7 bases at J, with 16 bases between. CDR3 residues: CASSPQTTRQPQHF. The CDR3 DNA follows: TGTGCCAGCAGCCCTCAGACAACCAGGCAGCCCCAGCATTTT.

This rearrangement joins TRBV20-1 to TRBJ1-6; no reliable D call. Germline V lookup: CDR1 DFQATT, CDR2 SNEGSKA (reference sequence). CDR3 length: 13 amino acids. Trimming took off 4 bases at V and 6 bases at J, with 10 bases between the two ends. This CDR3 reads CSANLISNSPLHF. CDR3 coding DNA: TGCAGTGCTAATCTTATCAGTAATTCACCCCTCCACTTT.

The gene calls are TRBV4-2 and TRBJ1-1; unclear D gene. This CDR3 spans 16 amino acids. Between the trimmed V and J ends, which lost 0 bases and 3 bases, there was a span of 14 bases. Germline loops: CDR1 LGHNA, CDR2 YNFKEQ. The CDR3 DNA is TGTGCCAGCAGCCAAGATGGGCGTGGGAGTGACACTGAAGCTTTCTTT. This encodes CASSQDGRGSDTEAFF.

The chain uses TRBV7-9 and TRBJ1-2, with D uncertain. Deletions cut 5 bases from V and 4 bases from J, with 17 bases between. Germline assignment: CDR1 SEHNR and CDR2 FQNEAQ (reference sequence). This CDR3 is 15 amino acids long. The CDR3 is CASSGVGDSTYGYTF. The CDR3 DNA reads as TGTGCCAGCAGCGGTGTTGGGGATTCTACCTATGGCTACACCTTC.

This clonotype was counted between two and nine times. CDR3 sequence: CSVAADTDTQYF. The CDR3 region has the DNA TGCAGCGTTGCGGCAGACACAGATACGCAGTATTTT. This sequence joins TRBV29-1 and TRBJ2-3; D uncertain. Trimming cost V 4 bases and J 2 bases, with 7 bases left between them. The length of the CDR3 is 12 residues. CDR1 is SQVTM, CDR2 ANQGSEA, per germline.

This clonotype turned up a few times. The V call is TRBV7-9, the J call TRBJ2-5; TRBD1 matches at 9 bases. The germline V gene has CDR1 SEHNR and CDR2 FQNEAQ (reference sequence). CDR3 length equals 14 residues. After removal of 8 bases from V and 5 bases from J, the junction contained 9 bases not matched to a gene. In nucleotides, the CDR3 is TGTGCCAGCGCCTGGGGGACAGGGATGGAGACCCAGTACTTC. Protein sequence: CASAWGTGMETQYF.

J is TRBJ2-1 and V is TRBV20-1; the match to TRBD2 covers 11 bases. CDR1 DFQATT and CDR2 SNEGSKA come from the germline V gene (reference sequence). The CDR3 runs 15 residues. The ends lost 6 bases at V and 8 bases at J; junction bases unmatched: 12. Here the CDR3 DNA reads TGCAGTGCCGTTAATCCGACTAGCGGGAAAGATGAGCAGTTCTTC. This sequence encodes CSAVNPTSGKDEQFF.

The chain carries TRBV15 and TRBJ1-1; TRBD1 is a possible D gene (5 bases). V was trimmed by 1 base and J by 4 bases, leaving 10 bases between them. Germline V lookup: CDR1 LNHNV, CDR2 YYDKDF (reference sequence). This CDR3 spans 14 amino acids. CDR3 bases: TGTGCCACCAGCAGAGGGGGGTTCGGCACTGAAGCTTTCTTT. Amino acids: CATSRGGFGTEAFF.

This clonotype was seen only a few times. The chain combines TRBV30 with TRBJ2-7; the match to TRBD1 covers 8 bases. The germline V gene encodes CDR1 GTSNPN and CDR2 SVGIG (reference sequence). The V segment lost 0 bases and the J segment 2 bases; nucleotides outside the gene matches: 3. CDR3 length: 14 amino acids. CDR3 nucleotide sequence: TGTGCCTGGAGTGTATGGACAGGGACCTACGAGCAGTACTTC. Translated, it gives CAWSVWTGTYEQYF.

This clonotype has at least ten counts. The chain links TRBV7-2 to TRBJ2-7, with TRBD1 matching over 7 bases. This CDR3 contains 13 residues. The V and J ends lost 6 bases and 2 bases, in that order; junction bases with no gene match: 4. In germline, CDR1 is SGHTA, CDR2 FQGNSA. In nucleotides, the CDR3 is TGTGCCAGCAGTTCGACAGGGACCTACGAGCAGTACTTC. It encodes CASSSTGTYEQYF.

This chain uses TRBV20-1 with TRBJ2-2; possible D gene TRBD1, 6 bases. V lost 6 bases, J lost 6 bases, and 17 bases lay in between. The CDR3 spans 14 residues. CDR1 and CDR2 (germline): DFQATT, SNEGSKA (reference sequence). The CDR3 DNA sequence: TGCAGTGCACCTACTAGGGGGTTGGCCGGGGAGCTGTTTTTT. It yields the protein CSAPTRGLAGELFF.

A few counts support this clonotype. The V call is TRBV12-3 or TRBV12-4, the J call TRBJ2-3; TRBD2 agrees at 11 bases. The CDR3 contains 17 residues. Unmatched junction bases numbered 14, after V lost 8 bases and J lost 4 bases. CDR3 sequence (DNA): TGTGCCAGCGGGACCCCACTAGCGGGAGTGGAGGCAGATACGCAGTATTTT. Residues: CASGTPLAGVEADTQYF.